These 18 T cell receptor beta chains share one sample of origin, sequenced in a study of a mutant IDH1 vaccine in newly diagnosed glioma. Time point defined: week 23, last vaccination. Every vaccine dose comprised 300 ug of mutant IDH1 20-mer peptide plus topical imiquimod. For these TCRs, the target antigens are not known. Clones were read by immunoSEQ multiplex PCR, and TCRdb kept only the in-frame ones, dropping some. The sample records tens of thousands of clones, 81% being singletons. This specimen consisted of PBMCs, obtained from a glioma patient whose treatment included an IDH1 peptide vaccine. These receptor sequences come from a middle-aged woman with glioma. Some clones in this sample may be carry-over from other donors' samples.

The chain has TRBV13 and TRBJ2-2, with 7 bases lining up with TRBD1. The V gene's germline CDR1 is PRHDT and CDR2 FYEKMQ (reference sequence). The CDR3 is 16 residues long. Trimming cost V 5 bases and J 4 bases; bases outside gene matches: 10. The CDR3 DNA reads as TGTGCCAGCAGCCTCCTACCCGGGACAGTCACCGGGGAGCTGTTTTTT. This translates into CASSLLPGTVTGELFF.

The rearrangement joins TRBV2 to TRBJ2-1; D ambiguous. The V end lost 7 bases, the J end lost 10 bases, and 11 bases lay between the germline ends. The CDR3 consists of 11 residues. Germline CDR1 SNHLY, CDR2 FYNNEI. The CDR3 DNA reads TGTGCCAGCACTTGGAGTACGGAGCAGTTCTTC. Its translation is CASTWSTEQFF. The full variable domain, in which reference TRBV2 and TRBJ2-1 provide the parts outside the CDR3, is EPEVTQTPSHQVTQMGQEVILRCVPISNHLYFYWYRQILGQKVEFLVSFYNNEISEKSEIFDDQFSVERPDGSNFTLKIRSTKLEDSAMYFCASTWSTEQFFGPGTRLTVL.

The rearrangement joins TRBV14 to TRBJ2-2, with TRBD1 identical over 10 bases. The V and J ends lost 4 bases and 7 bases, in that order; junction bases with no gene match: 6. The germline gives CDR1 SGHDN, CDR2 FVKESK. The length of the CDR3 is 15 residues. CDR3 sequence reads: CASSRLGTGDGELFF. CDR3 in DNA: TGTGCCAGCAGCCGACTTGGGACAGGGGACGGGGAGCTGTTTTTT.

The rearrangement joins TRBV9 to TRBJ2-5, with TRBD2 as a possible D gene (5 bases). This CDR3 has 13 amino acids. Per germline, CDR1 SGDLS and CDR2 YYNGEE. V lost 1 base and J lost 3, with 7 bases in between. This CDR3 reads CASSVRAEETQYF. The CDR3 DNA is TGTGCCAGCAGCGTAAGAGCGGAAGAGACCCAGTACTTC.

The CDR3 spells CASSLWQGHGYTF. The DNA of the CDR3 is TGTGCCAGCAGCTTATGGCAGGGCCATGGCTACACCTTC. The chain is built from TRBV7-2 and TRBJ1-2; D is possibly TRBD1 (5 bases). CDR3 length: 13 amino acids. V gave up 2 bases and J gave up 6 bases, with 10 bases separating them. CDR1 and CDR2 (germline): SGHTA, FQGNSA.

This chain links TRBV25-1 with TRBJ2-7, with D hard to call. Germline assignment: CDR1 MGHDK and CDR2 SYGVNS. V dropped 4 bases and J dropped 7 bases, with 8 bases sitting between them. This CDR3 has 11 amino acids. CDR3 protein: CASSAAWEQYF. DNA of the CDR3: TGTGCCAGCAGTGCCGCGTGGGAGCAGTACTTC.

V usage is TRBV11-2 and J usage is TRBJ1-2, with no clear D. The CDR3 is made up of 13 amino acids. Trimming left V 2 bases short and J 8 bases short, with 12 bases between. The germline CDR1 and CDR2 sequences are SGHAT and FQNNGV. The CDR3 nucleotides are TGTGCCAGCAGCTTATCACTGGGTGGGGGCTACACCTTC. It encodes CASSLSLGGGYTF.

The chain carries TRBV30 and TRBJ2-3; D may be TRBD1 (6 bases). The CDR3 spans 14 residues. V shed 5 bases and J shed 3 bases, with 15 bases lying between them. Germline CDR1 and CDR2: GTSNPN and SVGIG (reference sequence). CDR3 region: CAWGDQGGTDTQYF. The CDR3 region has the DNA TGTGCCTGGGGGGATCAAGGGGGAACAGATACGCAGTATTTT. Variable domain in full (rest from reference TRBV30 and TRBJ2-3): SQTIHQWPATLVQPVGSPLSLECTVEGTSNPNLYWYRQAAGRGLQLLFYSVGIGQISSEVPQNLSASRPQDRQFILSSKKLLLSDSGFYLCAWGDQGGTDTQYFGPGTRLTVL.

This clone was observed a few times. The chain combines TRBV5-1 with TRBJ1-1; unclear D gene. V lost 4 bases to trimming and J lost 1 base, with 14 bases between them. The CDR3 consists of 15 residues. Looked up from germline, CDR1 is SGHRS and CDR2 is YFSETQ. The DNA of the CDR3 is TGCGCCAGCAGCCCTTGGTACACTCAGAACACTGAAGCTTTCTTT. Amino acid sequence: CASSPWYTQNTEAFF.

This clone has a single count. The genes are TRBV2 and TRBJ2-2; 11 positions match TRBD2. Trimming cost V 10 bases and J 6 bases; bases outside gene matches: 1. Germline V lookup: CDR1 SNHLY, CDR2 FYNNEI. The CDR3 length is 12 residues. The CDR3 reads CAKTSGAGELFF. The CDR3 DNA reads as TGTGCCAAGACTAGCGGGGCCGGGGAGCTGTTTTTT. The complete variable domain, with remaining parts taken from reference TRBV2 and TRBJ2-2, reads EPEVTQTPSHQVTQMGQEVILRCVPISNHLYFYWYRQILGQKVEFLVSFYNNEISEKSEIFDDQFSVERPDGSNFTLKIRSTKLEDSAMYFCAKTSGAGELFFGEGSRLTVL.

The chain uses TRBV11-2 and TRBJ2-1; tentatively, D is TRBD2 (6 bases). CDR3 length: 14 residues. V lost 6 bases to trimming and J lost 3 bases, with 12 bases between them. Germline values: CDR1 SGHAT, CDR2 FQNNGV. CDR3 amino acids: CASSETSFYNEQFF. Here the CDR3 DNA reads TGTGCCAGCAGTGAGACTAGTTTCTACAATGAGCAGTTCTTC.

The chain couples TRBV10-1 to TRBJ2-1; 7 bases agree with TRBD2. From germline, CDR1 is WNHNN and CDR2 SYGVQD (reference sequence). The CDR3 loop spans 14 amino acids. V gave up 3 bases and J gave up 6 bases; unmatched junction bases: 5. CDR3 loop: CASSDGLVGNEQFF. The CDR3 bases are TGCGCCAGCAGTGATGGACTAGTCGGCAATGAGCAGTTCTTC.

The chain uses TRBV30 and TRBJ2-7; either TRBD1 or TRBD2 may fit D (6 bases each). V lost 6 bases and J lost 5, with 8 bases in between. The CDR3 extends over 10 amino acids. CDR1 and CDR2 from the germline V gene are GTSNPN and SVGIG (reference sequence). CDR3 nucleotides: TGTGCCTGCCGGGGGCACGAGCAGTACTTC. Protein product: CACRGHEQYF.

The chain has TRBV10-3 and TRBJ1-4; D not certain. Per germline, CDR1 ENHRY and CDR2 SYGVKD. This CDR3 region has 17 residues. V was trimmed by 7 bases and J by 8 bases, leaving 26 bases between them. CDR3 in DNA: TGTGCCATCAAGTGGAGGGAAGGAGAGGGCGACGAGGAAAAACTGTTTTTT. Translating it yields CAIKWREGEGDEEKLFF.

This chain links TRBV7-3 with TRBJ1-1; TRBD1 might be the D (5 bases). Trimming cost V 2 bases and J 3 bases, with 7 bases left between them. From germline, CDR1 is SGHTA and CDR2 FQGTGA. The CDR3 sequence is 13 residues long. CDR3 residues: CASSLSRDTEAFF. Here the CDR3 DNA reads TGTGCCAGCAGCTTATCCAGGGACACTGAAGCTTTCTTT. Based on the CDR3 plus reference TRBV7-3 and TRBJ1-1, the full variable domain is GAGVSQTPSNKVTEKGKYVELRCDPISGHTALYWYRQSLGQGPEFLIYFQGTGAADDSGLPNDRFFAVRPEGSVSTLKIQRTERGDSAVYLCASSLSRDTEAFFGQGTRLTVV.

The chain links TRBV30 to TRBJ2-5; D call uncertain. Germline lookup yields CDR1 GTSNPN and CDR2 SVGIG (reference sequence). V was clipped by 2 bases and J by 5 bases, with 6 bases between them. The CDR3 totals 11 residues. The CDR3 is CAWSFGETQYF. The CDR3 coding sequence is TGTGCCTGGAGTTTTGGTGAGACCCAGTACTTC.

The chain uses TRBV10-3 and TRBJ2-3; 9 bases are shared with TRBD2. V dropped 2 bases and J dropped 6; count of bases not matched to a gene: 24. The CDR3 is 21 amino acids. The germline V gene has CDR1 ENHRY and CDR2 SYGVKD. Here the CDR3 reads CAISEPQAKTGGGGPSDTQYF. The CDR3 nucleotides are TGTGCCATCAGTGAGCCCCAAGCAAAGACGGGCGGGGGGGGTCCCTCGGATACGCAGTATTTT.

The chain is built from TRBV6-5 and TRBJ2-7; maybe TRBD2 (5 bases). Germline values: CDR1 MNHEY, CDR2 SVGAGI. Between the trimmed V and J ends, which lost 7 bases and 3 bases, there was a span of 19 bases. This CDR3 has 15 amino acids. The CDR3 coding sequence is TGTGCCAGCACGCCCTTGGGCAGCCGGGGCTACGAGCAGTACTTC. Residues: CASTPLGSRGYEQYF.